This record concerns one T cell receptor (beta chain) sequence. Its antigen is not known. The sample is drawn from a study of T cell repertoires in cytomegalovirus infection. Overall study: In public TCR beta signatures, there were indications of both CMV infection and matching HLA type. Notes on the study in general: Of the TCR beta families, the public ones yielded a cumulative frequency that identified carriers of CMV plus the relevant HLA. Ex vivo, HLA-C-restricted CMV-specific TCR beta clonotypes prevailed over the rest of the response.

TCRdb ran MiXCR on the reads and lists one entry per CDR3 protein. This table holds under 300,000 distinct CDR3 sequences, about 12% found once. Trimming cost V 5 bases and J 0 bases, with 10 bases left between them. The CDR3 is made up of 14 amino acids. Germline assignment: CDR1 SGHNT and CDR2 YENEEA. The rearrangement links TRBV11-3 to TRBJ1-1; D is unclear. Sequencing input: PBMCs. This clonotype was obtained from a human donor in good health (CMV status not recorded). Some clones in this sample may be carry-over from other donors' samples. CDR3 DNA sequence: TGTGCCAGCAGCCAACGCAAGATGAACACTGAAGCTTTCTTT. This gives the protein CASSQRKMNTEAFF.